Listed below are T cell receptor beta chains from one sample, sequenced in a study of blood T cell repertoires in COVID-19. Some clones are missing from TCRdb's copy, which holds only in-frame ones; the method was immunoSEQ multiplex PCR. The profile covers 120,000 or so clones, with 55% to 75% appearing a single time and approximately 2.3% taken by the ten largest. The sequencing sample was made of peripheral blood. Receptors were obtained from a woman between 70 and 85 years old with acute or convalescent COVID-19. Each CDR3 is given with its conserved first and last residue. D genes are given only for firm matches. Expanded clones get a size class; other rows say once, few or many, or leave the size out.

cdr3_nt: TGTGCCAGCAGCCCCTTTTATTCCTACGAGCAGTACTTC
cdr3_aa: CASSPFYSYEQYF
j_call: TRBJ2-7
d_call: NA
v_call: TRBV3-1/TRBV3-2
clone_size: NA

cdr3_nt: TGTGCCAGCAGCCAGTACAGGGGTAGTTACACTGAAGCTTTCTTT
cdr3_aa: CASSQYRGSYTEAFF
j_call: TRBJ1-1
d_call: TRBD1
v_call: TRBV3-1/TRBV3-2
clone_size: NA

cdr3_nt: TGTGCCAGCAGCCCCATTTTCGACAGGCAGTTCTTC
cdr3_aa: CASSPIFDRQFF
j_call: TRBJ2-1
d_call: NA
v_call: TRBV7-3
clone_size: NA

cdr3_nt: TGTGCCAGCAGCTTATCCCGCCGTAGCTCCTACGAGCAGTACTTC
cdr3_aa: CASSLSRRSSYEQYF
j_call: TRBJ2-7
d_call: NA
v_call: TRBV7-2
clone_size: few

cdr3_nt: TGCGCCAGCAGGTCCGGGACAGGGCACGGGGAGCTGTTTTTT
cdr3_aa: CASRSGTGHGELFF
j_call: TRBJ2-2
d_call: TRBD1
v_call: TRBV5-1
clone_size: NA

cdr3_nt: TGCGCCAGCAGCCAAGATACCAGGTCGGGACAGAGAATCTACGAGCAGTACTTC
cdr3_aa: CASSQDTRSGQRIYEQYF
j_call: TRBJ2-7
d_call: TRBD1
v_call: TRBV4-1
clone_size: NA

cdr3_nt: TGTGCCAGCAGTTCCTTCGGGGGGGGCTATAATTCACCCCTCCACTTT
cdr3_aa: CASSSFGGGYNSPLHF
j_call: TRBJ1-6
d_call: NA
v_call: TRBV7-9
clone_size: NA

cdr3_nt: TGTGCCAGCAGTTTACGGGAGGGATACTCTGGGGCCAACGTCCTGACTTTC
cdr3_aa: CASSLREGYSGANVLTF
j_call: TRBJ2-6
d_call: TRBD2
v_call: TRBV27
clone_size: NA

cdr3_nt: TGCGCCAGCAGCCAAGAGGCAGGGAGGTTCGAGCAGTACTTC
cdr3_aa: CASSQEAGRFEQYF
j_call: TRBJ2-7
d_call: NA
v_call: TRBV4-1
clone_size: NA

cdr3_nt: TGTGCCAGCAGCCCCGAACAGGGATCCAACTATGGCTACACCTTC
cdr3_aa: CASSPEQGSNYGYTF
j_call: TRBJ1-2
d_call: NA
v_call: TRBV5-4
clone_size: NA

cdr3_nt: TGTGCCAGCAGCACGGGACAGGACGGGACTGAAGCTTTCTTT
cdr3_aa: CASSTGQDGTEAFF
j_call: TRBJ1-1
d_call: TRBD1
v_call: TRBV5-8
clone_size: NA

cdr3_nt: TGTGCCAGCAGCGTAGTGGGACAGCTGGGCGGCTACACCTTC
cdr3_aa: CASSVVGQLGGYTF
j_call: TRBJ1-2
d_call: TRBD1
v_call: TRBV9
clone_size: few

cdr3_nt: TGTGCCAGTAGTAGTCTTGGGACTAGCGGGGGAGGCTACGAGCAGTACTTC
cdr3_aa: CASSSLGTSGGGYEQYF
j_call: TRBJ2-7
d_call: TRBD2
v_call: TRBV19
clone_size: NA